Listed below are T cell receptor beta chains from one sample, sequenced in a study of immune evolution from preneoplasia to lung adenocarcinoma. Generated by immunoSEQ multiplex PCR, the TCRdb table keeps only in-frame clones and is missing some. The data contain fewer than 12,000 clones, roughly 80% of them singletons. Sequencing input: FFPE minimally invasive lung adenocarcinoma tissue. The receptors were gathered from a person aged 70 to 85 with lung adenocarcinoma. The CDR3 runs from the conserved cysteine through the conserved F or W. A D gene is named only where the DNA matches it firmly. The size field is filled for only some rows; it gives once, few, many or a size class.

D	length	V	J	size	CDR3	DNA
TRBD2	14	TRBV5-1	TRBJ2-7	.	CASSIAGGSYEQYF	TGCGCCAGCAGTATAGCGGGGGGCTCCTACGAGCAGTACTTC
TRBD1	17	TRBV7-2	TRBJ2-7	few	CASSTRPPGQGVYEQYF	TGTGCCAGCAGCACCCGACCGCCGGGACAGGGGGTCTACGAGCAGTACTTC
.	12	TRBV6-5	TRBJ2-5	.	CASSYKAETQYF	TGTGCCAGCAGTTACAAGGCAGAGACCCAGTACTTC
.	14	TRBV4-1	TRBJ1-2	once	CASSQDQTNYGYTF	TGCGCCAGCAGCCAAGATCAGACTAACTATGGCTACACCTTC
.	13	TRBV29-1	TRBJ2-1	.	CSAEGGTYNEQFF	TGCAGCGCCGAGGGCGGCACCTACAATGAGCAGTTCTTC
TRBD1	14	TRBV2	TRBJ2-1	.	CASSTGTGDDEQFF	TGTGCCAGCAGTACCGGGACAGGAGACGATGAGCAGTTCTTC
TRBD1	14	TRBV28	TRBJ1-2	.	CASSLGQGNYGYTF	TGTGCCAGCAGTTTAGGACAGGGTAACTATGGCTACACCTTC
TRBD2	15	TRBV5-1	TRBJ2-1	.	CASSVFHPRGGEQFF	TGCGCCAGCAGCGTATTCCACCCGAGGGGAGGGGAGCAGTTCTTC
.	17	TRBV7-6	TRBJ2-1	.	CASSLGSGLAKYNEQFF	TGTGCCAGCAGCTTGGGATCAGGGCTGGCGAAATACAATGAGCAGTTCTTC
.	13	TRBV4-1	TRBJ1-1	.	CANSQDQGLVAFF	TGCGCCAACAGCCAAGATCAGGGCTTGGTCGCTTTCTTT
TRBD1	14	TRBV7-8	TRBJ1-4	.	CASSSGGLNEKLFF	TGTGCCAGCAGCTCAGGGGGACTTAATGAAAAACTGTTTTTT
TRBD2	15	TRBV15	TRBJ2-3	.	CATSRELAGADTQYF	TGTGCCACCAGCAGAGAACTAGCGGGGGCAGATACGCAGTATTTT
.	13	TRBV11-3	TRBJ2-5	.	CASSRTDQETQYF	TGTGCCAGCAGCCGGACGGATCAAGAGACCCAGTACTTC
TRBD1	15	TRBV5-5	TRBJ2-4	.	CASSGLQGAKNIQYF	TGTGCCAGCAGCGGCCTACAGGGGGCCAAAAACATTCAGTACTTC
TRBD1	14	TRBV2	TRBJ2-1	.	CASKGQGAQSEQFF	TGTGCCAGCAAGGGACAGGGGGCGCAATCTGAGCAGTTCTTC
TRBD2	15	TRBV10-3	TRBJ2-7	.	CAISAIGGRQVEQYF	TGTGCCATCAGTGCTATCGGGGGGAGGCAAGTCGAGCAGTACTTC
.	11	TRBV30	TRBJ2-1	.	CAGGVYNEQFF	TGTGCCGGCGGAGTCTACAATGAGCAGTTCTTC
TRBD1	17	TRBV4-1	TRBJ2-7	.	CASSQQAQGALSYEQYF	TGCGCCAGCAGCCAACAGGCACAGGGGGCTTTATCCTACGAGCAGTACTTC
.	15	TRBV27	TRBJ1-2	once	CASRARLVVDYGYTF	TGTGCCAGCAGGGCGCGACTCGTCGTAGACTATGGCTACACCTTC
TRBD2	17	TRBV11-1	TRBJ2-2	few	CASSVFRGSSNTGELFF	TGTGCCAGCAGCGTTTTCCGCGGGAGTTCGAACACCGGGGAGCTGTTTTTT
TRBD2	15	TRBV18	TRBJ2-1	.	CASSPASGGANEQFF	TGTGCCAGCTCACCAGCTAGCGGGGGGGCCAATGAGCAGTTCTTC
TRBD1	13	TRBV2	TRBJ2-7	.	CASSGQGIYEQYF	TGTGCCAGTTCGGGACAGGGGATCTACGAGCAGTACTTC
.	13	TRBV6-1	TRBJ1-4	.	CASSRGGNEKLFF	TGTGCCAGCAGTCGGGGGGGGAATGAAAAACTGTTTTTT
.	16	TRBV9	TRBJ2-2	.	CASSEHDITNTGELFF	TGTGCCAGCAGCGAACATGACATTACGAACACCGGGGAGCTGTTTTTT
TRBD1	14	TRBV7-9	TRBJ2-7	.	CASSRTGGYHEQYF	TGTGCCAGCAGCCGGACAGGGGGGTACCACGAGCAGTACTTC
.	15	TRBV6-6	TRBJ2-3	.	CASSQYQDSTDTQYF	TGTGCCAGCAGCCAGTATCAGGATAGCACAGATACGCAGTATTTT
.	13	TRBV7-9	TRBJ2-7	.	CASSFGTTPLEYF	TGTGCCAGCAGCTTCGGGACAACGCCTTTGGAGTACTTC
TRBD1	13	TRBV6-5	TRBJ2-7	.	CASRNRGSNEQYF	TGTGCCAGCAGAAACAGGGGATCCAACGAGCAGTACTTC
.	13	TRBV27	TRBJ1-3	.	CASRPTAGNTIYF	TGTGCCAGCAGGCCTACAGCTGGAAACACCATATATTTT
.	15	TRBV2	TRBJ2-5	.	CASSEMVLDQETQYF	TGTGCCAGCAGTGAAATGGTTTTGGACCAAGAGACCCAGTACTTC